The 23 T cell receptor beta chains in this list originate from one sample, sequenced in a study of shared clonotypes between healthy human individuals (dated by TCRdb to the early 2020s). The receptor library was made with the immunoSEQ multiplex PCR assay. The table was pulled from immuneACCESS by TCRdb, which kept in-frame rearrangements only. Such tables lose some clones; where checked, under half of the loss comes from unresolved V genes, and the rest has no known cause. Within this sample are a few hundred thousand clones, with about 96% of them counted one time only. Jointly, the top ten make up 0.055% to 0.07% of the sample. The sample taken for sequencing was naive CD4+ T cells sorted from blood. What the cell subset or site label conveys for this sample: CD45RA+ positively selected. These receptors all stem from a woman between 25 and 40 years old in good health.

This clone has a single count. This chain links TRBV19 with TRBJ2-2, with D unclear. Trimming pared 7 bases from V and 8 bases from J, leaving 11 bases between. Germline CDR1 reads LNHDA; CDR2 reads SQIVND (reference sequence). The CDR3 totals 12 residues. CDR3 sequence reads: CASISWAGELFF. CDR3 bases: TGTGCCAGTATTTCGTGGGCGGGGGAGCTGTTTTTT.

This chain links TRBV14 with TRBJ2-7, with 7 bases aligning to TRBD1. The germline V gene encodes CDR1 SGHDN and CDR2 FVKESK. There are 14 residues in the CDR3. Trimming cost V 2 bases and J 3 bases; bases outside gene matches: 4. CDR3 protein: CASSQIGGFYEQYF. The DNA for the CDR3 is TGTGCCAGCAGCCAAATAGGGGGCTTCTACGAGCAGTACTTC.

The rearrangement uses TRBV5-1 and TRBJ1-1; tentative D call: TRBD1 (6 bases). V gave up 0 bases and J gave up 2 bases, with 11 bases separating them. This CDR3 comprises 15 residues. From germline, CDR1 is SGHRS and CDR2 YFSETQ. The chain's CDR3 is CASSLDGGLNTEAFF. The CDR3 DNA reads TGCGCCAGCAGCTTGGACGGGGGGCTAAACACTGAAGCTTTCTTT.

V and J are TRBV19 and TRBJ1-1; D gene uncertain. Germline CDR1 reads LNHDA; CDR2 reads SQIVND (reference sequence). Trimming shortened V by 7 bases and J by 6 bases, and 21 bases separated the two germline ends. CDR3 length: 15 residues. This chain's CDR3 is CASTPLQATLSEAFF. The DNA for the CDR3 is TGTGCCAGTACCCCCCTGCAGGCGACGCTCTCTGAAGCTTTCTTT.

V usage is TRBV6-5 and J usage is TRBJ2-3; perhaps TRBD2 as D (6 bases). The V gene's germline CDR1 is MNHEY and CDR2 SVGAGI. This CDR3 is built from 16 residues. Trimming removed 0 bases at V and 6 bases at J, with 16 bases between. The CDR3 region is CASSYSPGEVVDTQYF. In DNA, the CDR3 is TGTGCCAGCAGTTACTCCCCGGGAGAGGTTGTGGATACGCAGTATTTT.

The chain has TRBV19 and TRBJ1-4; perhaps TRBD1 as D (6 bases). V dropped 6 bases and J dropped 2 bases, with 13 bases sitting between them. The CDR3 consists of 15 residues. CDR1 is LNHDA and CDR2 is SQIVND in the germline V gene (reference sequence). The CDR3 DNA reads TGTGCCAGTAGGCGGGACACCGTTACTAATGAAAAACTGTTTTTT. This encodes CASRRDTVTNEKLFF.

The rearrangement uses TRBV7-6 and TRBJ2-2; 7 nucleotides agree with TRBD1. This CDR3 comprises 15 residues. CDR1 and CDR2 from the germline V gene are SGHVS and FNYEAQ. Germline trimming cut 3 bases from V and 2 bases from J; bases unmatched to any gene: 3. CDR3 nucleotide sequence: TGTGCCAGCAGCTTGGGGACAGTTAACACCGGGGAGCTGTTTTTT. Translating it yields CASSLGTVNTGELFF. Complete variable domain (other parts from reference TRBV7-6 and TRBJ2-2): GAGVSQSPRYKVTKRGQDVALRCDPISGHVSLYWYRQALGQGPEFLTYFNYEAQQDKSGLPNDRFSAERPEGSISTLTIQRTEQRDSAMYRCASSLGTVNTGELFFGEGSRLTVL.

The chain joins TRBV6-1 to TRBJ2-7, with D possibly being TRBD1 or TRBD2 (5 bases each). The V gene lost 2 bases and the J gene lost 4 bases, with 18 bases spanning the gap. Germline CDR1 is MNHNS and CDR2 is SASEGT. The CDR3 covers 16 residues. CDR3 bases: TGTGCCAGCAGTGAATTAGGTGCCGGGACGAAATACGAGCAGTACTTC. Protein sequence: CASSELGAGTKYEQYF.

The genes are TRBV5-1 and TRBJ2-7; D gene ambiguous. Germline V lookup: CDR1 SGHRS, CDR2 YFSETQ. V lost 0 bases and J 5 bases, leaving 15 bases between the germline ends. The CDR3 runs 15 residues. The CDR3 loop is CASSLGATRVHEQYF. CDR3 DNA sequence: TGCGCCAGCAGCTTGGGGGCAACTCGGGTCCACGAGCAGTACTTC.

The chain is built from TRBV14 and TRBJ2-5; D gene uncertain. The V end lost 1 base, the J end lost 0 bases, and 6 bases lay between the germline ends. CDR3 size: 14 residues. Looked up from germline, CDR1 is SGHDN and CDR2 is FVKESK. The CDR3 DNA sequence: TGTGCCAGCAGCCAAGGGATATACCAAGAGACCCAGTACTTC. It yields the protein CASSQGIYQETQYF.

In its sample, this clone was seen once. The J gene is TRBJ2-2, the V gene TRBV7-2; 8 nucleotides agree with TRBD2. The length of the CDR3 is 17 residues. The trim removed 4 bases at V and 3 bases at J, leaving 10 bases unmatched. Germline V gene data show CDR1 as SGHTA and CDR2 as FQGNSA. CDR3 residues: CASSSPKPGLDTGELFF. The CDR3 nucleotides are TGTGCCAGCAGCTCCCCCAAGCCGGGACTAGACACCGGGGAGCTGTTTTTT.

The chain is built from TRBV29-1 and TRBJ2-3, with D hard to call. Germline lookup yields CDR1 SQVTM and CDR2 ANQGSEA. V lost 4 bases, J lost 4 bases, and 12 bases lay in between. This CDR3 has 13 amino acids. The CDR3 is CSVGEYRADTQYF. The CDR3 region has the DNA TGCAGCGTTGGGGAATATCGCGCAGATACGCAGTATTTT.

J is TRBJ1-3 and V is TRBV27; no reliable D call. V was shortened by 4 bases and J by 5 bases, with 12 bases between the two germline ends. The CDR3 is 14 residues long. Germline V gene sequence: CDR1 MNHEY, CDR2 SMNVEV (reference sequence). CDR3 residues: CASSSTPSRNTIYF. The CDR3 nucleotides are TGTGCCAGCAGTTCGACCCCGTCGAGAAACACCATATATTTT.

CDR3 sequence reads: CASSHQGHVGELFF. The CDR3 DNA is TGCGCCAGCAGTCACCAGGGGCATGTCGGGGAGCTGTTTTTT. The chain carries TRBV23-1 and TRBJ2-2; a weak D match, TRBD1 (6 bases). TRBV23-1 is filed as an ORF, its function uncertain. The CDR3 is 14 amino acids. V dropped 3 bases and J dropped 7 bases, with 12 bases sitting between them.

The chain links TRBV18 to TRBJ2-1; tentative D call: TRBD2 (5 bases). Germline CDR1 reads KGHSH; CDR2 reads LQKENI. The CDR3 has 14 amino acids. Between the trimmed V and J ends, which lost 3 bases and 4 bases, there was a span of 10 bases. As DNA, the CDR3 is TGTGCCAGCTCACCTCGGACGGGATACAATGAGCAGTTCTTC. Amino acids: CASSPRTGYNEQFF.

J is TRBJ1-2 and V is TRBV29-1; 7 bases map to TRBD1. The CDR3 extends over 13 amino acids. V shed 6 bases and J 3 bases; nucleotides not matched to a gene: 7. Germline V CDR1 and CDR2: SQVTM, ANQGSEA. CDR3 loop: CSVKQGTDYGYTF. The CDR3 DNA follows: TGCAGCGTCAAACAGGGGACGGACTATGGCTACACCTTC.

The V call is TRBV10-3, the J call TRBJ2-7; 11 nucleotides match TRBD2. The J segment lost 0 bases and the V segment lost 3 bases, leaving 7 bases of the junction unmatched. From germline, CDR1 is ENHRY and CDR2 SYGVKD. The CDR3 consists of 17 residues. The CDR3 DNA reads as TGTGCCATCAGTGACCCGGGACTAGCGGCAAGCTCCTACGAGCAGTACTTC. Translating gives CAISDPGLAASSYEQYF.

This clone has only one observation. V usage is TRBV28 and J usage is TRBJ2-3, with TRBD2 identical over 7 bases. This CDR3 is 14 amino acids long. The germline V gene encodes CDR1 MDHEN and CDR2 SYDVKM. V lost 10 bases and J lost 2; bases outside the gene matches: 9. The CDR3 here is CATIEGTITDTQYF. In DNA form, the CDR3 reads TGTGCCACCATCGAAGGGACTATCACAGATACGCAGTATTTT.

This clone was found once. In nucleotides, the CDR3 is TGCAGTGCCCCGTTTTCAGATACGCAGTATTTT. Encoded protein: CSAPFSDTQYF. V gene TRBV20-1 combines with J gene TRBJ2-3, with D uncertain. Deletions cut 6 bases from V and 4 bases from J, with 8 bases between. CDR3 length: 11 amino acids. Germline CDR1 and CDR2: DFQATT and SNEGSKA (reference sequence).

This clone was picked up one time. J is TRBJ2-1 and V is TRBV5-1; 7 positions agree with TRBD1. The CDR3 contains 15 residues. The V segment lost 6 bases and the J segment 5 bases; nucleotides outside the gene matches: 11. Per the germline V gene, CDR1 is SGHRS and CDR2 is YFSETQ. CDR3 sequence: CASTTLPTGNNEQFF. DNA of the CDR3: TGCGCCAGCACCACCTTACCGACAGGGAACAATGAGCAGTTCTTC.

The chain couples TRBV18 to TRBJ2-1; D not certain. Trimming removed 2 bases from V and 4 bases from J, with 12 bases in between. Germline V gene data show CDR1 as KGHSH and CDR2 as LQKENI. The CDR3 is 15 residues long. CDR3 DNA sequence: TGTGCCAGCTCACCAGGAACAGCCGCTTACAATGAGCAGTTCTTC. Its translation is CASSPGTAAYNEQFF.

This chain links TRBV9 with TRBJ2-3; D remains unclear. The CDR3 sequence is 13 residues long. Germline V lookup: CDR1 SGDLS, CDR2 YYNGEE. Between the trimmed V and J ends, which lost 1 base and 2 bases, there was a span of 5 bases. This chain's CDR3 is CASSVNPTDTQYF. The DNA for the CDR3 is TGTGCCAGCAGCGTAAACCCCACAGATACGCAGTATTTT.

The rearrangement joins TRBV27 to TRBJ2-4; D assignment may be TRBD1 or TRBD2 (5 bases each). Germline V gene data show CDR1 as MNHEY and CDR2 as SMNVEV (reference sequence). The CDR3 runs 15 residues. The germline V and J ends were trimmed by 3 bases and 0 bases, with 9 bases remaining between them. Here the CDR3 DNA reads TGTGCCAGCAGTTTTCAGGGAGTAGCCAAAAACATTCAGTACTTC. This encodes CASSFQGVAKNIQYF.